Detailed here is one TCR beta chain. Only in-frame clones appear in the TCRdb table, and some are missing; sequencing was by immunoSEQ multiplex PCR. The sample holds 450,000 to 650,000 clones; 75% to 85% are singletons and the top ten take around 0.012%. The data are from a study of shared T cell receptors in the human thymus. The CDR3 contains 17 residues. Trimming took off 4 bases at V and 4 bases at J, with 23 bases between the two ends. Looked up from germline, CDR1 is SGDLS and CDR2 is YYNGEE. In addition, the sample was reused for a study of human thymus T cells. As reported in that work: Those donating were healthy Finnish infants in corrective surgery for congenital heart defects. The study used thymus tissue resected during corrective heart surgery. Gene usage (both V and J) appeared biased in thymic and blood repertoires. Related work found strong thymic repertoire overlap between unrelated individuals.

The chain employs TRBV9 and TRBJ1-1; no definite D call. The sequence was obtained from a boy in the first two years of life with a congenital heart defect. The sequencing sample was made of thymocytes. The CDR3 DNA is TGTGCCAGCAGCACACGTATCACGCGTGAGGAAGGCACTGAAGCTTTCTTT. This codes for CASSTRITREEGTEAFF.